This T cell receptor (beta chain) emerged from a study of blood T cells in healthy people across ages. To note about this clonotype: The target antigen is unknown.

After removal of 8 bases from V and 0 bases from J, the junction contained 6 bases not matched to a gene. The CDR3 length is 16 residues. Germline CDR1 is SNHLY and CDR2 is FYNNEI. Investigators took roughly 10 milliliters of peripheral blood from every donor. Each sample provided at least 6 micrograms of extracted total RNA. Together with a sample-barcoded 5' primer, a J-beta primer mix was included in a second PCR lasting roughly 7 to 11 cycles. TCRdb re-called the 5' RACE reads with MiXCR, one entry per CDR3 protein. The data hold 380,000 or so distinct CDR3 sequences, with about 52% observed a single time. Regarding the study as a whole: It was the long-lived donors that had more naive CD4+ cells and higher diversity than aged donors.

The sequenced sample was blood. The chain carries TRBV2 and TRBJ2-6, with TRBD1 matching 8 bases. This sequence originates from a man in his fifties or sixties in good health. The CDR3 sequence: CASPQTGDSGANVLTF. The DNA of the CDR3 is TGTGCCAGCCCCCAGACAGGGGACTCTGGGGCCAACGTCCTGACTTTC.